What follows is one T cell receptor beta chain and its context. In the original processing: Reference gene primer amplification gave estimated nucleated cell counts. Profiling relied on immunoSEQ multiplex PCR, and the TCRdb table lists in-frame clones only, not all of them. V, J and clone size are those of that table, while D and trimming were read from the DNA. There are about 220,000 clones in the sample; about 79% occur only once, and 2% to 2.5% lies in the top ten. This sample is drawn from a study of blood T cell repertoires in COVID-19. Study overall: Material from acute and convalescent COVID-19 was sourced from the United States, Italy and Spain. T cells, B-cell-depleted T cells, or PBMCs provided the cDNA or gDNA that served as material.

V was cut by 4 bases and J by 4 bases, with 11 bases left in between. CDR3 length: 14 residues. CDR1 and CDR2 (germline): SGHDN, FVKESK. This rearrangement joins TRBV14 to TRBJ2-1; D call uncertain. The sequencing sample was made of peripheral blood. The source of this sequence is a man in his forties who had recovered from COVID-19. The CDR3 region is CASSPLRLYNEQFF. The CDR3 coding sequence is TGTGCCAGCAGCCCCCTGCGACTTTACAATGAGCAGTTCTTC.